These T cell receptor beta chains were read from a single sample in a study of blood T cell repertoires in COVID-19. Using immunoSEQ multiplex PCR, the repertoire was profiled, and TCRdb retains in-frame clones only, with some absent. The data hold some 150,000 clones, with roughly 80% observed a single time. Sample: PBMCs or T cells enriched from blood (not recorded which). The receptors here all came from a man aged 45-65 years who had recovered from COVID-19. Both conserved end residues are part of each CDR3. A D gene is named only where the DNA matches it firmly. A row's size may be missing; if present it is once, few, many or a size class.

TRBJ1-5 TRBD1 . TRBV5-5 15 CASSFGTGLGQPQHF TGTGCCAGCAGCTTTGGGACAGGTCTGGGGCAGCCCCAGCATTTT
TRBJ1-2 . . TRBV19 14 CASSKAGREYGYTF TGTGCCAGTAGTAAGGCAGGGAGGGAGTATGGCTACACCTTC
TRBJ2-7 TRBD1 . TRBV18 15 CASSPPGTANYEQYF TGTGCCAGCTCACCGCCCGGGACAGCAAACTACGAGCAGTACTTC
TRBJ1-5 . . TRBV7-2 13 CASSLSDSGPQHF TGTGCCAGCAGCTTGTCCGACTCGGGGCCCCAGCATTTT
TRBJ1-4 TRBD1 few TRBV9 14 CASSLGQGNEKLFF TGTGCCAGCAGCCTCGGACAGGGGAATGAAAAACTGTTTTTT
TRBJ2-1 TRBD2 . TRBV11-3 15 CASSSLAGGPNEQFF TGTGCCAGCAGTTCACTAGCGGGGGGGCCGAATGAGCAGTTCTTC
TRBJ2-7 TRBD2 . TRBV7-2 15 CASVKNSGGAYEQYF TGTGCCAGCGTTAAGAACAGCGGGGGGGCCTACGAGCAGTACTTC
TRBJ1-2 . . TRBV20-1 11 CSATDMMGYTF TGCAGTGCCACAGATATGATGGGCTACACCTTC
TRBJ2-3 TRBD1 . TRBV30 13 CALMTGVTDTQYF TGTGCCTTAATGACAGGGGTCACAGATACGCAGTATTTT
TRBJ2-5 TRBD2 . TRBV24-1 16 CATSQSSGGLQETQYF TGTGCCACCAGTCAATCGAGCGGGGGGCTCCAAGAGACCCAGTACTTC
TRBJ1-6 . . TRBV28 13 CATVPGVNSPLHF TGTGCCACGGTGCCAGGGGTAAATTCACCCCTCCACTTT
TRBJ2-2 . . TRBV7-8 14 CASSQARNTGELFF TGTGCCAGCAGCCAAGCCAGGAACACCGGGGAGCTGTTTTTT
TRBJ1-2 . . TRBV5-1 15 CASSADLLANYGYTF TGCGCCAGCAGCGCAGACTTACTTGCTAACTATGGCTACACCTTC
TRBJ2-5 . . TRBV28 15 CASSLSTVIQETQYF TGTGCCAGCAGCCTCTCGACAGTAATCCAAGAGACCCAGTACTTC
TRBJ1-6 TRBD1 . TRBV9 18 CASSAQGGGQGAGSPLHF TGTGCCAGCAGCGCCCAAGGAGGGGGACAGGGGGCTGGATCACCCCTCCACTTT
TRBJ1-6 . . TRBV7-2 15 CASSFAGSYNSPLHF TGTGCCAGCAGCTTCGCCGGGTCCTATAATTCACCCCTCCACTTT